This TCR beta chain is from a study of CD8 T cells in Susac syndrome. The multiple sclerosis controls were treatment-naive patients affected by stable or active relapsing-remitting disease. Negative isolation was used for CD8+ and CD4+ T cells and FACS enrichment for TEMRA cells. Reverse transcription used about 0.5 to 1 ug RNA and random hexamers. A multiplex approach, immunoSEQ multiplex PCR, amplified TCR beta CDR3 across 54 Vbeta and 13 Jbeta. Each CDR3 protein gets one entry after TCRdb re-called the immunoSEQ multiplex PCR reads with MiXCR. The sample contains approximately 80,000 distinct CDR3 sequences, around nine tenths of which appear only once. The CDR3 has 15 amino acids. Germline CDR1 is LNHDA and CDR2 is SQIVND (reference sequence). V gave up 5 bases and J gave up 3 bases; unmatched junction bases: 7.

The gene calls are TRBV19 and TRBJ1-5; 7 bases are shared with TRBD1. Input material: CD8+ T cells from PBMCs. This TCR came from a human donor with multiple sclerosis. CDR3 region: CASSGRQGYNQPQHF. CDR3 coding DNA: TGTGCCAGTAGTGGCCGACAGGGTTACAATCAGCCCCAGCATTTT.